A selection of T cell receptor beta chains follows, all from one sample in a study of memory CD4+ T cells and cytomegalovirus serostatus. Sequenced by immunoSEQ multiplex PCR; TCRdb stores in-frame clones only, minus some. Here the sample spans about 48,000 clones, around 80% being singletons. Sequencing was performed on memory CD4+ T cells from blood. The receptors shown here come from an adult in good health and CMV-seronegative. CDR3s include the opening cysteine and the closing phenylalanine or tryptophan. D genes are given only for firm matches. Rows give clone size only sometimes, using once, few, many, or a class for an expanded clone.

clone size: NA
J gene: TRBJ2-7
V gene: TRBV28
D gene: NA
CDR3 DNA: TGTGCCAGCAGTTCCGGAGAGGTGATGGGGTACGAGCAGTACTTC
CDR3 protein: CASSSGEVMGYEQYF

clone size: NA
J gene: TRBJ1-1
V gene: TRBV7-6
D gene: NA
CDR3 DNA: TGTGCCAGCAGCTTACAGAGCTACACTGAAGCTTTCTTT
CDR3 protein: CASSLQSYTEAFF

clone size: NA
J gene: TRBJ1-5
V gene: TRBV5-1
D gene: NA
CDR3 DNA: TGCGCCAGCAGCACCGGCGGGGGAAATCAGCCCCAGCATTTT
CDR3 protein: CASSTGGGNQPQHF

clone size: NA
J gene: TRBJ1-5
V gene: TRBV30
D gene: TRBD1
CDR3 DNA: TGTGCCTGGAGTGGACAGGGGGCAGGTCAGCCCCAGCATTTT
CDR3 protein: CAWSGQGAGQPQHF

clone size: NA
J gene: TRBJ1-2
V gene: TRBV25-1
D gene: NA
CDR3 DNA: TGTGCCAGCAGTAAAGGGCTTGGCTACACCTTC
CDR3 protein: CASSKGLGYTF

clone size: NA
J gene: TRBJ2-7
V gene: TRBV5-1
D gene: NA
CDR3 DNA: TGCGCCAGCAAGAGTGGAGGGATTGAGCAGTACTTC
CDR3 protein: CASKSGGIEQYF

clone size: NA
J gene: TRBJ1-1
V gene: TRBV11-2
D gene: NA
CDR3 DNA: TGTGCCAGCAGCTTAGAAGGGGGGGCAGGGACTGAAGCTTTCTTT
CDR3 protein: CASSLEGGAGTEAFF

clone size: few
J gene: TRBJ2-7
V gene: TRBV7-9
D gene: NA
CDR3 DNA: TGTGCCAGCAGCTTAGGTCCAGGAGCCTACGAGCAGTACTTC
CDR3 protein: CASSLGPGAYEQYF

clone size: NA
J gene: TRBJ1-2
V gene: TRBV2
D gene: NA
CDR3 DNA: TGTGCCAGCAGGGTGCGTGGAGGCGGGGGCTACACCTTC
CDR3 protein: CASRVRGGGGYTF

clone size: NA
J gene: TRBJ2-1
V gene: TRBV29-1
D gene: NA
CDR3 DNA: TGCAGCGTTCGGCCTTTCGTTAATGAGCAGTTCTTC
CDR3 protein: CSVRPFVNEQFF

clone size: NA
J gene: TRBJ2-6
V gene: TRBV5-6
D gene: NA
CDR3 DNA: TGTGCCAGCAGCTTGAAAGGTAGCTCTGGGGCCAACGTCCTGACTTTC
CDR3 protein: CASSLKGSSGANVLTF